These 24 T cell receptor beta chains came from one sample sequenced in a study of blood T cell repertoires in COVID-19. TCRdb keeps only in-frame clones here, not all; method: immunoSEQ multiplex PCR. The sample includes around 60,000 clones, around 90% seen only once; the top ten take approximately 2.1%. The specimen was peripheral blood. The source is a man in his fifties or sixties with acute or convalescent COVID-19.

The chain couples TRBV19 to TRBJ1-5, with D possibly TRBD1 on 5 matching bases. The germline V and J ends were trimmed by 7 bases and 2 bases, with 9 bases remaining between them. CDR3 size: 13 residues. CDR1 and CDR2 (germline): LNHDA, SQIVND (reference sequence). CDR3 nucleotide sequence: TGTGCCAGTACAGGGAAACGCAATCAGCCCCAGCATTTT. Protein: CASTGKRNQPQHF.

The rearrangement joins TRBV6-6 to TRBJ1-1; no clear D gene. Germline V gene data show CDR1 as MNHNY and CDR2 as SVGAGI (reference sequence). The CDR3 is 14 residues long. V lost 2 bases and J lost 7, with 14 bases in between. CDR3 amino acids: CASSYEGTRLEAFF. The CDR3 DNA reads as TGTGCCAGCAGTTACGAGGGCACGAGGCTTGAAGCTTTCTTT.

The chain recombines TRBV28 with TRBJ1-2; the D gene is possibly TRBD1 (6 bases). Germline assignment: CDR1 MDHEN and CDR2 SYDVKM. V shed 6 bases and J shed 2 bases, with 13 bases lying between them. The CDR3 totals 14 residues. As DNA, the CDR3 is TGTGCCAGCAGCCTCCGGGACATCAACTATGGCTACACCTTC. Protein: CASSLRDINYGYTF.

The rearrangement uses TRBV4-3 and TRBJ1-5; the D gene is possibly TRBD1 (5 bases). V was clipped by 4 bases and J by 7 bases, with 14 bases between them. The CDR3 sequence is 14 residues long. The germline V gene encodes CDR1 LGHNA and CDR2 YSLEER. The CDR3 DNA reads as TGCGCCAGCAGCCCCGCAGGGAAAGGGCAGCCCCAGCATTTT. Protein: CASSPAGKGQPQHF.

This clone was observed a few times. The V gene is TRBV7-3, the J gene TRBJ2-7; 9 nucleotides match TRBD1. The CDR3 spans 14 residues. Losses at the gene ends were 10 bases for V and 3 bases for J; bases not matched to a gene: 10. The germline V gene encodes CDR1 SGHTA and CDR2 FQGTGA. This CDR3 is CATPSGQGNYEQYF. CDR3 DNA sequence: TGTGCCACCCCTTCGGGACAGGGCAACTACGAGCAGTACTTC. Filled out from reference TRBV7-3 and TRBJ2-7, the complete variable domain reads GAGVSQTPSNKVTEKGKYVELRCDPISGHTALYWYRQSLGQGPEFLIYFQGTGAADDSGLPNDRFFAVRPEGSVSTLKIQRTERGDSAVYLCATPSGQGNYEQYFGPGTRLTVT.

The J gene is TRBJ2-3, the V gene TRBV30, with 14 bases identical to TRBD2. The germline CDR1 and CDR2 sequences are GTSNPN and SVGIG (reference sequence). V was pared by 3 bases and J by 6 bases, with 8 bases of the junction left unmatched. This CDR3 spans 16 amino acids. The CDR3 sequence is CAWSLGLAGDEDTQYF. The CDR3 nucleotides are TGTGCCTGGAGCCTGGGACTAGCGGGAGATGAGGATACGCAGTATTTT.

This rearrangement joins TRBV10-3 to TRBJ1-2; D gene uncertain. The germline V and J ends were trimmed by 4 bases and 7 bases, with 7 bases remaining between them. This CDR3 contains 11 residues. CDR1 is ENHRY and CDR2 is SYGVKD in the germline V gene. Written as DNA, the CDR3 is TGTGCCATCAGTGGGGCCTCTGGCTACACCTTC. Its translation is CAISGASGYTF.

The chain recombines TRBV19 with TRBJ2-1; 9 nucleotides line up with TRBD2. This CDR3 spans 14 amino acids. The germline gives CDR1 LNHDA, CDR2 SQIVND (reference sequence). The J segment lost 11 bases and the V segment lost 5 bases, leaving 10 bases of the junction unmatched. The CDR3 bases are TGTGCCAGTAGTGGGACTAGCAGACGATTTAAGCAGTTCTTC. It yields the protein CASSGTSRRFKQFF. The variable domain in full, completed from reference TRBV19 and TRBJ2-1, reads DGGITQSPKYLFRKEGQNVTLSCEQNLNHDAMYWYRQDPGQGLRLIYYSQIVNDFQKGDIAEGYSVSREKKESFPLTVTSAQKNPTAFYLCASSGTSRRFKQFFGPGTRLTVL.

The gene calls are TRBV2 and TRBJ1-4; TRBD1 matches at 10 bases. Germline loops: CDR1 SNHLY, CDR2 FYNNEI. This CDR3 has 15 residues. The trim removed 6 bases at V and 4 bases at J, leaving 5 bases unmatched. The CDR3 is CASRTGGGGNEKLFF. In DNA, the CDR3 is TGTGCCAGCAGGACAGGGGGCGGAGGTAATGAAAAACTGTTTTTT.

This clone was observed a handful of times. The chain couples TRBV28 to TRBJ1-5; TRBD1 is a possible D gene (5 bases). CDR3 length: 15 residues. Trimming removed 2 bases at V and 7 bases at J, with 15 bases between. The germline V gene has CDR1 MDHEN and CDR2 SYDVKM. This CDR3 reads CASSLAPRVGQPQHF. In DNA form, the CDR3 reads TGTGCCAGCAGTTTAGCGCCCAGGGTGGGCCAGCCCCAGCATTTT. Drawing the rest from reference TRBV28 and TRBJ1-5, the complete variable domain is DVKVTQSSRYLVKRTGEKVFLECVQDMDHENMFWYRQDPGLGLRLIYFSYDVKMKEKGDIPEGYSVSREKKERFSLILESASTNQTSMYLCASSLAPRVGQPQHFGDGTRLSIL.

This sequence joins TRBV5-1 and TRBJ1-2; weak D call: TRBD1 (6 bases). Germline CDR1 and CDR2: SGHRS and YFSETQ. Trimming took off 0 bases at V and 4 bases at J, with 10 bases between the two ends. This CDR3 is 14 amino acids long. The DNA for the CDR3 is TGCGCCAGCAGCTTGGGGCAGGGGAGCTATGGCTACACCTTC. Translation: CASSLGQGSYGYTF.

The chain uses TRBV18 and TRBJ1-5; 7 bases align to TRBD1. V trimming: 1 base; J trimming: 2 bases; junction bases outside the gene matches: 5. In germline, CDR1 is KGHSH, CDR2 LQKENI. This CDR3 comprises 16 residues. In nucleotides, the CDR3 is TGTGCCAGCTCACCACTGGGACAGTTCGGCAATCAGCCCCAGCATTTT. It specifies CASSPLGQFGNQPQHF.

The chain links TRBV30 to TRBJ1-2, with 11 bases aligning to TRBD1. The CDR3 has 18 amino acids. Germline values: CDR1 GTSNPN, CDR2 SVGIG (reference sequence). With V trimmed by 3 bases and J by 0 bases, 12 bases remained unmatched. For the CDR3, the DNA is TGTGCCTGGAGCTCTTCCCCGGGACAGGGGGTAGCTAACTATGGCTACACCTTC. Its translation: CAWSSSPGQGVANYGYTF.

The chain combines TRBV28 with TRBJ1-2, with a tentative D call TRBD1 (5 bases). The CDR3 totals 13 residues. CDR1 and CDR2 from the germline V gene are MDHEN and SYDVKM. The CDR3 region is CASTAPSNYGYTF. CDR3 coding DNA: TGTGCTTCGACAGCACCCTCTAACTATGGCTACACCTTC.

This chain connects TRBV10-3 to TRBJ2-3; maybe TRBD2 (6 bases). CDR3 length equals 16 residues. CDR1 and CDR2 from the germline V gene are ENHRY and SYGVKD. V dropped 0 bases and J dropped 0 bases, with 10 bases sitting between them. The CDR3 sequence is CAISESGGASTDTQYF. In DNA, the CDR3 is TGTGCCATCAGTGAGTCCGGCGGGGCTAGCACAGATACGCAGTATTTT.

The chain couples TRBV5-8 to TRBJ1-6; 10 bases match TRBD1. Germline CDR1 is SGHTS and CDR2 is YDEGEE. The junction had 14 bases not matched to a gene; V was cut back by 4 bases and J by 7 bases. The CDR3 is 18 residues long. The CDR3 DNA is TGTGCCAGCAGCCCAAGTCCACGGACAGGGGGATTAAATTCACCCCTCCACTTT. It codes for CASSPSPRTGGLNSPLHF. The variable domain in full, completed from reference TRBV5-8 and TRBJ1-6, reads EAGVTQSPTHLIKTRGQQATLRCSPISGHTSVYWYQQALGLGLQFLLWYDEGEERNRGNFPPRFSGRQFPNYSSELNVNALELEDSALYLCASSPSPRTGGLNSPLHFGNGTRLTVT.

This chain joins TRBV6-5 and TRBJ2-7; TRBD2 agrees at 11 bases. This CDR3 has 16 residues. V lost 4 bases and J lost 4; bases outside the gene matches: 9. Germline V gene lookup returns CDR1 MNHEY and CDR2 SVGAGI. The CDR3 loop is CASSSTSGSKGYEQYF. The CDR3 coding sequence is TGTGCCAGCAGTTCCACTAGCGGGAGTAAGGGATACGAGCAGTACTTC.

The V gene is TRBV30, the J gene TRBJ2-7, with TRBD1 identical over 7 bases. The CDR3 loop spans 13 amino acids. Losses at the gene ends were 3 bases for V and 3 bases for J; bases not matched to a gene: 5. Germline loops: CDR1 GTSNPN, CDR2 SVGIG (reference sequence). CDR3 residues: CAWRNPGGYEQYF. CDR3 sequence (DNA): TGTGCCTGGAGGAACCCAGGGGGCTACGAGCAGTACTTC.

The rearrangement uses TRBV7-2 and TRBJ2-1; 10 bases line up with TRBD1. With V trimmed by 6 bases and J by 8 bases, 10 bases remained unmatched. Germline V gene lookup returns CDR1 SGHTA and CDR2 FQGNSA. The CDR3 length is 15 residues. The CDR3 region is CASRPGQGGGDEQFF. CDR3 DNA: TGTGCCAGCAGACCTGGACAGGGGGGCGGGGATGAGCAGTTCTTC.

This chain connects TRBV7-2 to TRBJ2-7; 8 nucleotides agree with TRBD1. The J segment lost 3 bases and the V segment lost 5 bases, leaving 12 bases of the junction unmatched. CDR1 is SGHTA and CDR2 is FQGNSA in the germline V gene. This CDR3 is built from 16 residues. CDR3 nucleotides: TGTGCCAGCAGCCAGGGGGCCGGGGGCTTTAACTACGAGCAGTACTTC. Translated, it gives CASSQGAGGFNYEQYF.

The J gene is TRBJ1-2, the V gene TRBV30, with TRBD1 identical over 7 bases. Germline lookup yields CDR1 GTSNPN and CDR2 SVGIG (reference sequence). There are 14 residues in the CDR3. The V gene end was trimmed by 4 bases and the J gene end by 3 bases; junction bases not matched to a gene: 8. DNA for the CDR3: TGTGCCTGGAACGCAGGGGGTGGTCACTATGGCTACACCTTC. This sequence encodes CAWNAGGGHYGYTF.

A word on this clone: Distinct nucleotide sequences in the sample also encode this CDR3. The chain has TRBV20-1 and TRBJ1-3, with D tentatively TRBD1 (5 bases). The V gene lost 6 bases and the J gene lost 4 bases, with 7 bases spanning the gap. Germline V lookup: CDR1 DFQATT, CDR2 SNEGSKA (reference sequence). The CDR3 length is 11 residues. The CDR3 nucleotides are TGCAGTGCCGGGGGGGGAAACACCATATATTTT. Protein sequence: CSAGGGNTIYF.

The V and J genes are TRBV4-2 and TRBJ1-4, with 9 positions matching TRBD1. The CDR3 is 14 residues long. V lost 1 base and J lost 6; bases outside the gene matches: 0. Germline CDR1 reads LGHNA; CDR2 reads YNFKEQ. The CDR3 protein is CASSQGQGDEKLFF. The DNA for the CDR3 is TGTGCCAGCAGCCAAGGACAGGGGGATGAAAAACTGTTTTTT.

The rearrangement links TRBV11-2 to TRBJ2-7; D call uncertain. The CDR3 contains 11 residues. Trimming shortened V by 5 bases and J by 1 base, and 3 bases separated the two germline ends. Germline CDR1 and CDR2: SGHAT and FQNNGV. CDR3 amino acids: CASSRSYEQYF. Written as DNA, the CDR3 is TGTGCCAGCAGCCGTTCCTACGAGCAGTACTTC. Complete variable domain (other parts from reference TRBV11-2 and TRBJ2-7): EAGVAQSPRYKIIEKRQSVAFWCNPISGHATLYWYQQILGQGPKLLIQFQNNGVVDDSQLPKDRFSAERLKGVDSTLKIQPAKLEDSAVYLCASSRSYEQYFGPGTRLTVT.